This T cell receptor beta chain is from a study of spatial heterogeneity in lung cancer. Germline lookup yields CDR1 DFQATT and CDR2 SNEGSKA (reference sequence). This CDR3 is built from 16 residues. The V end was cut by 3 bases, the J end by 4 bases, with 19 bases between. Findings and limits, study-wide: Mutation counts in tumors were tracked by counts of expanded intratumoral alpha and beta TCRs.

The library protocol tagged each TCR cDNA with a unique molecular identifier. From the 5' RACE reads, TCRdb called clonotypes with MiXCR, one entry per CDR3 protein. Here the sample spans some 2,000 distinct CDR3 sequences, roughly a fifth being singletons. Regarding time point: sample taken at primary tumor resection. The authors sequenced whole RNA from tumor, nontumor lung or frozen PBMC without sorting. This clonotype was seen only a few times. The antigen is not known. The chain couples TRBV20-1 to TRBJ2-4; D gene unclear. The clonotype originates from a male donor with early-stage non-small cell lung cancer. The sequencing used lung tumor tissue, collected at surgery. CDR3 protein: CSASNPRDGGKNIQYF. For the CDR3, the DNA is TGCAGTGCTAGCAACCCCCGAGACGGCGGAAAAAACATTCAGTACTTC.